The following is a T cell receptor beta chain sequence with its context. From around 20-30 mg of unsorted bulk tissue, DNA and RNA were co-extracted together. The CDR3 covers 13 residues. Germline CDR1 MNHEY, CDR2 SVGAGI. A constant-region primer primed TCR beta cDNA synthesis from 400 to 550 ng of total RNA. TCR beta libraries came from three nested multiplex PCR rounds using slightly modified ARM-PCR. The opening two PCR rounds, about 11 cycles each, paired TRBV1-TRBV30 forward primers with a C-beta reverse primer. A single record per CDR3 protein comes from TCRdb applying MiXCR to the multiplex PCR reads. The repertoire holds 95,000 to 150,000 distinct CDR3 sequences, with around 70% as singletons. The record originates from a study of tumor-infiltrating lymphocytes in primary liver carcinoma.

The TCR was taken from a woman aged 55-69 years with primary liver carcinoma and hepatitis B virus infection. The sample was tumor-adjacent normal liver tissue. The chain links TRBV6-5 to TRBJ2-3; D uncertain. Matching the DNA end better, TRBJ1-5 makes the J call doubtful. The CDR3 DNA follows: TGTGCCAGCAGCTACAGTCCGCAGTATACGCAGCATTTT. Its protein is CASSYSPQYTQHF.